One T cell receptor (beta chain) is described in this entry. Its antigen is still unknown. Per-nucleotide qualities are absent, and no much larger clonotype sits a single base away. Library preparation employed the immunoSEQ multiplex PCR assay. TCRdb's version of the immuneACCESS table is confined to in-frame rearrangements and falls short of the full clone set. An unresolved V gene accounts for under half of the shortfall where checked; the remainder is of unknown origin. The sample profile shows fewer than 60,000 clones; 80% to 95% of them were found once. The ten largest clones capture approximately 0.39% of the sample. As encoded in the germline V gene (reference sequence), CDR1 is MNHEY while CDR2 is SMNVEV. The CDR3 goes from the cysteine to the phenylalanine over 15 residues. Of all the DNA, just the CDR3 is kept, 45 bases in frame from base 1. At the junction V is shortened by 3 bases and J by 4 bases, with 13 bases in between.

The sample is drawn from a study of T cell changes during pregnancy in multiple sclerosis (dated by TCRdb to 2018 to 2020). For the wider study: The study looked at changes in the T cell repertoire across pregnancy in women with multiple sclerosis.

This receptor was identified in a female donor with multiple sclerosis, enrolled in a pregnancy study. Recombination linked TRBV27 to TRBJ1-5; no D gene call is confident. This specimen consisted of CD4+ T cells from peripheral blood mononuclear cells, obtained after pregnancy. CDR3 region: CASSFLPGLNQPQHF. Read as DNA, the sequence is TGTGCCAGCAGTTTCCTTCCGGGATTAAATCAGCCCCAGCATTTT.